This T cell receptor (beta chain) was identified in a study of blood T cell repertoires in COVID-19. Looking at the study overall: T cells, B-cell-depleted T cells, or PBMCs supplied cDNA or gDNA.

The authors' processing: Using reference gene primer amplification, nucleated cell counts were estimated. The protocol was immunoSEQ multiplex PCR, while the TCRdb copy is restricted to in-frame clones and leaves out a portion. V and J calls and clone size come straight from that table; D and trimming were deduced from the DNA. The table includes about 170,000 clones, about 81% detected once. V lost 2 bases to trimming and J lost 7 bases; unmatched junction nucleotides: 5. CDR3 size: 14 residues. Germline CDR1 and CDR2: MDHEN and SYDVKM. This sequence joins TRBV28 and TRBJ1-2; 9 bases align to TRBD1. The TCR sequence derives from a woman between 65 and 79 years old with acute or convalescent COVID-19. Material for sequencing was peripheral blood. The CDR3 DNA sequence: TGTGCCAGCAGTTTAGGGACAGGGTGGGGTGGCTACACCTTC. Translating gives CASSLGTGWGGYTF.